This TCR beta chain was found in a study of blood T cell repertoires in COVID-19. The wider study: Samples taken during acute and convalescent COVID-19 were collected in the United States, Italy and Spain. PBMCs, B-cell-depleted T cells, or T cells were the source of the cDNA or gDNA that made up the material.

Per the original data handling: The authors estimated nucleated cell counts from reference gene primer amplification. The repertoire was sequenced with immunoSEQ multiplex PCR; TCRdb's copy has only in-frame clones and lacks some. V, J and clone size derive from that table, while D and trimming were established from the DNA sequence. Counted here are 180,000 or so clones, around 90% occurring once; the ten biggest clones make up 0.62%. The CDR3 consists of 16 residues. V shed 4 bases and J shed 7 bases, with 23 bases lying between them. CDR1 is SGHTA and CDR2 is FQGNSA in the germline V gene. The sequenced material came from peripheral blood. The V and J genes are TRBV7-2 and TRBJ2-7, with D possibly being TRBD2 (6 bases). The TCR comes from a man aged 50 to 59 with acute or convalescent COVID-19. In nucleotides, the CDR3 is TGTGCCAGCAGCTACCTTGGGGCGGGGAATGTTGATGAGCAGTACTTC. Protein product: CASSYLGAGNVDEQYF.